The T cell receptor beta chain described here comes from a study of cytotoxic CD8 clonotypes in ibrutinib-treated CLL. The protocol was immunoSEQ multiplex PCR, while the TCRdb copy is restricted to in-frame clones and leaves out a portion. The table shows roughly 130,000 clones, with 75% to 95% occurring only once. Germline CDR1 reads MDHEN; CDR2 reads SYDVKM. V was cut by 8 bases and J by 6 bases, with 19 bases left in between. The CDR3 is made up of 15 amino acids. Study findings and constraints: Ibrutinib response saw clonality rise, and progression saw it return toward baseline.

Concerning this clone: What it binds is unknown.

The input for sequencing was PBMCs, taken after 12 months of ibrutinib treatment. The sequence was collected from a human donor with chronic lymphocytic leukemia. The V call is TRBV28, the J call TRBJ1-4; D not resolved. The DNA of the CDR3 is TGTGCCAGCGAGTCCGGGTCGGGGATAGATGAAAAACTGTTTTTT. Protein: CASESGSGIDEKLFF.